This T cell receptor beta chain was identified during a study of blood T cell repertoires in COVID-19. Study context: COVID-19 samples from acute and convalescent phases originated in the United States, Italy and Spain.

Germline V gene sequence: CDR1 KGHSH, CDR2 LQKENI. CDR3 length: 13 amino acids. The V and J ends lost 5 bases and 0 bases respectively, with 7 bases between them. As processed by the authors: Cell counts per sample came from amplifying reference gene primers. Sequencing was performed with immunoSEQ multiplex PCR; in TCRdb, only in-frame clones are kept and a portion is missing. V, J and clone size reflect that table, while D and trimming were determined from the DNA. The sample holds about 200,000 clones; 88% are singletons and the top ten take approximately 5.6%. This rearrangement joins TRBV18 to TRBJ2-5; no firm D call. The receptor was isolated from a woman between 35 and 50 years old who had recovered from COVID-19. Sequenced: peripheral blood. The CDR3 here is CASSIDYQETQYF. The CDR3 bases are TGTGCCAGCTCAATAGACTACCAAGAGACCCAGTACTTC. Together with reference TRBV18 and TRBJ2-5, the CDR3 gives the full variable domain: NAGVMQNPRHLVRRRGQEARLRCSPMKGHSHVYWYRQLPEEGLKFMVYLQKENIIDESGMPKERFSAEFPKEGPSILRIQQVVRGDSAAYFCASSIDYQETQYFGPGTRLLVL.